What follows is one TCR beta chain and its context. Its antigen remains unknown. TCRdb reprocessed the reads via MiXCR and lists one record per CDR3 protein. The profile covers 200,000 to 300,000 distinct CDR3 sequences, with about 12% appearing a single time and 1.5% to 2% taken by the ten largest. The data belong to a study of T cell repertoires in cytomegalovirus infection. Whole-study context: Signatures in public TCR beta sequences pointed to both CMV infection and matching HLA type.

Study conclusions and caveats: The ex vivo response showed dominance by HLA-C-restricted CMV-specific TCR beta clonotypes. Frequencies of public TCR beta families were cumulated, and this identified carriers of CMV plus the relevant HLA.

Sequencing was performed on PBMCs. The origin of this receptor is a human donor in good health (CMV status not recorded). Some clones in this sample may be carry-over from other donors' samples.

The CDR3: CSVGTSGENIQYF. DNA for the CDR3: TGCAGCGTTGGGACTAGCGGTGAAAACATTCAGTACTTC. The chain is built from TRBV29-1 and TRBJ2-4, with TRBD2 identical over 10 bases. V shed 4 bases and J 5 bases; nucleotides not matched to a gene: 2. The CDR3 is 13 residues long. Germline CDR1 reads SQVTM; CDR2 reads ANQGSEA.